The T cell receptor beta chain described here comes from a study of OX40 agonist ivuxolimab in advanced cancers. Turning to the study itself: The dose of intravenous ivuxolimab that patients received every 2 weeks ranged from 0.01 to 10 mg/kg. Study-wide findings and caveats: The CD4+ and CD8+ T cells in the blood had expanded clonally by week 6 at 0.1 to 3.0 mg/kg.

Produced via immunoSEQ multiplex PCR; TCRdb's table is partial and in-frame only. The sample holds tens of thousands of clones, approximately 81% seen once. V lost 4 bases to trimming and J lost 3 bases; unmatched junction nucleotides: 2. Germline lookup yields CDR1 LGHNA and CDR2 YSLEER. CDR3 length: 14 amino acids. With regard to this clone: The antigen remains unidentified.

The chain uses TRBV4-3 and TRBJ2-3; 9 bases match TRBD1. The sequence came from an adult with an advanced solid tumor such as melanoma, head and neck, liver or kidney cancer. The sequences come from CD4+ or CD8+ T cells sorted from blood, collected in a trial of the OX40 agonist ivuxolimab. CDR3 nucleotides: TGCGCCAGCAGCCCCGGGACAGGGACAGATACGCAGTATTTT. Amino acid sequence: CASSPGTGTDTQYF.